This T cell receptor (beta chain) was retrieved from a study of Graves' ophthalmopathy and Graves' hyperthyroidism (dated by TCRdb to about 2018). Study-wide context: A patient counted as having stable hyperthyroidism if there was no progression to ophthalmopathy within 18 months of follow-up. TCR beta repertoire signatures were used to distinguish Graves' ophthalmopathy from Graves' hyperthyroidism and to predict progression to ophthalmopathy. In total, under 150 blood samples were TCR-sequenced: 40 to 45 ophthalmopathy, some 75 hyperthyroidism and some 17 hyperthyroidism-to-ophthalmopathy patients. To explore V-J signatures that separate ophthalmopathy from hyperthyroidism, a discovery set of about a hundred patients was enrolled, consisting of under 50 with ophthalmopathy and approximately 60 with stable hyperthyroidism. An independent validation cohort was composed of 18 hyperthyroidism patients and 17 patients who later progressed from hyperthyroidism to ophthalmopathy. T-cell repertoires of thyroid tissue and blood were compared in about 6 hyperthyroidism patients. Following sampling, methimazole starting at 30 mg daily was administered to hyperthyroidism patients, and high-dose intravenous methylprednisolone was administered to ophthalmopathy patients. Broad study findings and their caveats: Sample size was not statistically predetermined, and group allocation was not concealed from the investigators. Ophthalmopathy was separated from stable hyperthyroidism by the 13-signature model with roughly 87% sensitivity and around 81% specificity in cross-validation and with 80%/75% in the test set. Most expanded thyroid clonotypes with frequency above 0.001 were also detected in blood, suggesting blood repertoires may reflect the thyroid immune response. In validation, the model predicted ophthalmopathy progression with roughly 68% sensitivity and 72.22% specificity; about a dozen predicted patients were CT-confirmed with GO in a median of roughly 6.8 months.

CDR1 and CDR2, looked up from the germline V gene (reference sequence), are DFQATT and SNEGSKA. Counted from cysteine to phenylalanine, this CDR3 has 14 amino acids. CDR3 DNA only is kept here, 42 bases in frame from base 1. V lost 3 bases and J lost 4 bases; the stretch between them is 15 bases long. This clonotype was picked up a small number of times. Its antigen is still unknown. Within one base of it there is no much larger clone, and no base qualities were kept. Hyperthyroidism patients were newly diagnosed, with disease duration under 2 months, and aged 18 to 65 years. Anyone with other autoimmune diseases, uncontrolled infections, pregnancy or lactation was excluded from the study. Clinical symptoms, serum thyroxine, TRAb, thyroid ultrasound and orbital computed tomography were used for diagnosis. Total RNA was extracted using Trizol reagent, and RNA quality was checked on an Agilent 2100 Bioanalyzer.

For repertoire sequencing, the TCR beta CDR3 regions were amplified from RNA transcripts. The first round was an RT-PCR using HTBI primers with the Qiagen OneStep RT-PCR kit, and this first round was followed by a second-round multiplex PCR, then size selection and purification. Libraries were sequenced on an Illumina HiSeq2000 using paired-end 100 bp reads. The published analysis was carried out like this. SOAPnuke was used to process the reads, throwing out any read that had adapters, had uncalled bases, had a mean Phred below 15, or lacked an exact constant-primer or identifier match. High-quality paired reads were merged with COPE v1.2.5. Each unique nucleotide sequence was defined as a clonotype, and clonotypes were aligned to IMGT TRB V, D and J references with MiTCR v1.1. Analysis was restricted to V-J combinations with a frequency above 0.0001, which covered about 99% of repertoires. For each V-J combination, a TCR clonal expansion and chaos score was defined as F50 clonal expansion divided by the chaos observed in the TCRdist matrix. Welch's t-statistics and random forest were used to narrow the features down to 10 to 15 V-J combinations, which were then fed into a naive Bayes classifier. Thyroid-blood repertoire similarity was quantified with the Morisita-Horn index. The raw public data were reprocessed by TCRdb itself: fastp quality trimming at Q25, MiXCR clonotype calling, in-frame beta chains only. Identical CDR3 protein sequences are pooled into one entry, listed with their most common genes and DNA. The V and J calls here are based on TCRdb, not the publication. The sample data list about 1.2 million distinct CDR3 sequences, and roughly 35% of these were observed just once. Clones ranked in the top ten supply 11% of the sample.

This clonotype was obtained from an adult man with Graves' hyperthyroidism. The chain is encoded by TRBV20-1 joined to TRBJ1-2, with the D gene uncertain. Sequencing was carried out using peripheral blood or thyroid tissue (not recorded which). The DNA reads TGCAGTGCTAGGGGTGGACGGACCCGCTATGGCTACACCTTC. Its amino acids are CSARGGRTRYGYTF.